A single sample gave rise to the 8 T cell receptor beta chains below, sequenced in a study of beta chain features in type 1 diabetes. Expressed TCRB transcripts were sequenced because the isolated RNA had all been reverse transcribed beforehand. Profiled with immunoSEQ multiplex PCR; TCRdb holds only in-frame clones, not every one. This table has roughly 240,000 clones, 55% to 70% appearing once. The source material was naive CD4+ T cells from blood. The receptor source for this set is a man aged 25-45 years in good health.

This clone was detected a few times. This chain links TRBV28 with TRBJ2-5; D remains ambiguous. Trimming shortened V by 6 bases and J by 5 bases, and 22 bases separated the two germline ends. This CDR3 is built from 16 residues. Germline CDR1 MDHEN, CDR2 SYDVKM. CDR3 amino acids: CASSPPGPSKLETQYF. CDR3 nucleotides: TGTGCCAGCAGCCCTCCCGGACCGAGTAAGCTGGAGACCCAGTACTTC. Based on the CDR3 plus reference TRBV28 and TRBJ2-5, the full variable domain is DVKVTQSSRYLVKRTGEKVFLECVQDMDHENMFWYRQDPGLGLRLIYFSYDVKMKEKGDIPEGYSVSREKKERFSLILESASTNQTSMYLCASSPPGPSKLETQYFGPGTRLLVL.

This clone was observed a handful of times. The chain carries TRBV6-6 and TRBJ2-7; 8 nucleotides match TRBD2. The germline CDR1 and CDR2 sequences are MNHNY and SVGAGI (reference sequence). This CDR3 has 13 amino acids. V was clipped by 6 bases and J by 0 bases; unmatched bases: 1. CDR3 nucleotide sequence: TGTGCCAGCAGGACTAGCGACTCCTACGAGCAGTACTTC. Translation: CASRTSDSYEQYF.

This clone turned up a few times. The CDR3 sequence is CSVALGLRTDTQYF. In nucleotides, the CDR3 is TGCAGCGTCGCCTTGGGGCTCCGCACAGATACGCAGTATTTT. This chain connects TRBV29-1 to TRBJ2-3; D may be TRBD1 (5 bases). Trimming took 6 bases from V and 1 from J, leaving 14 bases between them. The CDR3 loop spans 14 amino acids. Germline CDR1 and CDR2: SQVTM and ANQGSEA.

The rearrangement joins TRBV6-6 to TRBJ2-7; tentative D call: TRBD2 (6 bases). The V and J ends lost 5 bases and 2 bases respectively, with 19 bases between them. The germline CDR1 and CDR2 sequences are MNHNY and SVGAGI (reference sequence). This CDR3 has 16 residues. CDR3 sequence (DNA): TGTGCCAGCAGTCCCTCGGGGGAATATTCACCCTACGAGCAGTACTTC. It specifies CASSPSGEYSPYEQYF.

This chain connects TRBV11-2 to TRBJ2-3; 12 nucleotides match TRBD2. The V gene's germline CDR1 is SGHAT and CDR2 FQNNGV. The CDR3 contains 17 residues. Losses at the gene ends were 1 base for V and 4 bases for J; bases not matched to a gene: 6. The DNA for the CDR3 is TGTGCCAGCAGCTTAGTCCTAGCGGGGGGGCCGGCAGATACGCAGTATTTT. Residues: CASSLVLAGGPADTQYF.

This sequence joins TRBV6-5 and TRBJ2-1; D gene ambiguous. V was shortened by 6 bases and J by 3 bases, with 6 bases between the two germline ends. Germline V gives CDR1 MNHEY, CDR2 SVGAGI. This CDR3 contains 12 residues. CDR3 DNA: TGTGCCAGCAGAGGTTACTACAATGAGCAGTTCTTC. Encoded protein: CASRGYYNEQFF.

The chain joins TRBV6-1 to TRBJ2-1; TRBD1 matches at 7 bases. CDR3 size: 15 residues. Germline V CDR1 and CDR2: MNHNS, SASEGT. J was trimmed by 4 bases and V by 5 bases; bases with no gene match: 8. DNA of the CDR3: TGTGCCAGCAGTATTGACGGGACAGAATACAATGAGCAGTTCTTC. Its protein product is CASSIDGTEYNEQFF.

The chain carries TRBV30 and TRBJ2-7; D not certain. The V gene's germline CDR1 is GTSNPN and CDR2 SVGIG (reference sequence). This CDR3 has 13 amino acids. V gave up 2 bases and J gave up 2 bases, with 10 bases separating them. CDR3 sequence reads: CAWSLGVAYEQYF. The CDR3 coding sequence is TGTGCCTGGAGTCTCGGCGTCGCCTACGAGCAGTACTTC.